The sequence of this TCR beta chain was determined in a study of blood T cell repertoires in COVID-19. Study information: The United States, Italy and Spain provided the acute and convalescent COVID-19 samples. The cDNA or gDNA used as material had been derived from T cells, B-cell-depleted T cells, or PBMCs.

In the original analysis: The assay estimated nucleated cells by amplifying reference gene primers. Here immunoSEQ multiplex PCR was the method, and the copy in TCRdb shows in-frame clones only, minus some. The D gene and trimming were derived from the DNA, and the V and J assignments and clone size from that table. Of some 120,000 clones in the sample, around 81% were seen once. Those enrolled in Seattle joined during active infection and were followed longitudinally afterward. Trimming at V came to 3 bases and at J to 7 bases, leaving 10 bases not matched to a gene. Germline V gene lookup returns CDR1 MGHRA and CDR2 YSYEKL. The CDR3 runs to 16 residues. Only a few counts were recorded for this clone.

The chain recombines TRBV4-1 with TRBJ2-4, with 9 bases aligning to TRBD2. The receptor was isolated from a man aged 25 to 40 with COVID-19, enrolled during active disease. The sample taken for sequencing was peripheral blood. The CDR3 DNA follows: TGCGCCAGCAGCCACGGCAGGGCGCGGGGGGGGAACATTCAGTACTTC. Translation gives CASSHGRARGGNIQYF.